This passage covers 12 T cell receptor beta chains from one sample sequenced in a study of blood T cell repertoires in COVID-19. Sequencing used immunoSEQ multiplex PCR; TCRdb keeps in-frame clones, though not all of them. The data contain 25,000 to 30,000 clones, around 85% of them seen just once; the ten biggest clones take up approximately 30%. Sequencing was done on a sample of peripheral blood. The receptors were sampled from a woman of 80 years or more with COVID-19, enrolled during active disease.

The genes are TRBV3-1 (or the pseudogene TRBV3-2) and TRBJ1-1; possibly TRBD1 for D (6 bases). The CDR3 has 13 residues. Germline CDR1 reads LGHDT; CDR2 reads YNNKEL (reference sequence). V lost 5 bases and J lost 5, with 12 bases in between. In DNA form, the CDR3 reads TGTGCCAGCAGCACAACAGGGCAAACTGAAGCTTTCTTT. Its translation is CASSTTGQTEAFF.

This clone has only one observation. CDR3 DNA: TGTGCCAGCAGCCAAGTTCCTGGGACAGGGGGGTATAGGCCCCTCCACTTT. Translation gives CASSQVPGTGGYRPLHF. This chain links TRBV3-1 (or the pseudogene TRBV3-2) with TRBJ1-6, with 11 bases fitting TRBD1. Trimming removed 1 base from V and 13 bases from J; junction bases left unmatched: 12. The CDR3 extends over 17 amino acids. Germline lookup yields CDR1 LGHDT and CDR2 YNNKEL (reference sequence).

The gene calls are TRBV5-6 and TRBJ1-1; TRBD1 aligns across 9 bases. Germline-derived CDR1 and CDR2 are SGHDT and YYEEEE. Germline trimming cut 2 bases from V and 6 bases from J; bases unmatched to any gene: 8. This CDR3 is 15 amino acids long. This CDR3 reads CASSLTGGELAEAFF. CDR3 coding DNA: TGTGCCAGCAGCTTAACAGGGGGCGAGTTGGCTGAAGCTTTCTTT. Looking up the rest from reference TRBV5-6 and TRBJ1-1 gives the full variable domain: DAGVTQSPTHLIKTRGQQVTLRCSPKSGHDTVSWYQQALGQGPQFIFQYYEEEERQRGNFPDRFSGHQFPNYSSELNVNALLLGDSALYLCASSLTGGELAEAFFGQGTRLTVV.

The chain couples TRBV18 to TRBJ2-1, with 7 bases fitting TRBD1. Germline lookup yields CDR1 KGHSH and CDR2 LQKENI. This CDR3 spans 15 amino acids. With 4 bases clipped from V and 0 bases from J, the junction kept 3 bases outside the gene matches. Written as DNA, the CDR3 is TGTGCCAGCTCACAGACAGGGAGCTCCTACAATGAGCAGTTCTTC. It yields the protein CASSQTGSSYNEQFF.

The V gene is TRBV6-5, the J gene TRBJ1-5, with TRBD1 matching over 9 bases. Trimming removed 6 bases from V and 6 bases from J; junction bases left unmatched: 9. The CDR3 is made up of 15 amino acids. Germline CDR1 is MNHEY and CDR2 is SVGAGI. The DNA for the CDR3 is TGTGCCAGCAGGGCCGTTACAGGGGGCAGTCAGCCCCAGCATTTT. This gives the protein CASRAVTGGSQPQHF.

The J gene is TRBJ2-2, the V gene TRBV3-1 (or the pseudogene TRBV3-2); D uncertain. Germline-derived CDR1 and CDR2 are LGHDT and YNNKEL (reference sequence). V gave up 3 bases and J gave up 1 base, with 9 bases separating them. The CDR3 length is 15 residues. The CDR3 sequence: CASSQVSRNTGELFF. The DNA of the CDR3 is TGTGCCAGCAGCCAGGTTAGCCGGAACACCGGGGAGCTGTTTTTT.

This chain connects TRBV6-5 to TRBJ1-3; maybe TRBD1 (5 bases). The length of the CDR3 is 15 residues. CDR1 and CDR2 (germline): MNHEY, SVGAGI. Trimming cost V 4 bases and J 4 bases, with 14 bases left between them. The CDR3 reads CASSFYQGGGNTIYF. For the CDR3, the DNA is TGTGCCAGCAGTTTTTATCAGGGAGGGGGAAACACCATATATTTT.

The CDR3: CAWSTGQGPAPLHF. In nucleotides, the CDR3 is TGTGCCTGGAGTACCGGACAGGGACCGGCACCCCTCCACTTT. V is TRBV30 and J is TRBJ1-6; TRBD1 matches 8 bases. Trimming cost V 2 bases and J 11 bases; bases outside gene matches: 8. Looked up from germline, CDR1 is GTSNPN and CDR2 is SVGIG (reference sequence). The CDR3 extends over 14 amino acids.

This chain uses TRBV2 with TRBJ2-7; 8 bases fit TRBD1. The CDR3 has 17 amino acids. J gave up 2 bases and V 1 base, and 10 bases lay outside the gene matches. Germline V gives CDR1 SNHLY, CDR2 FYNNEI. The CDR3 region has the DNA TGTGCCAGCAGTGAAGGCCCAGGGGGCTACGGTACCTACGAGCAGTACTTC. Its protein is CASSEGPGGYGTYEQYF.

The chain joins TRBV11-2 to TRBJ2-7; TRBD2 aligns across 7 bases. V lost 6 bases, J lost 5 bases, and 7 bases stayed unmatched. The CDR3 totals 13 residues. Germline CDR1 reads SGHAT; CDR2 reads FQNNGV. CDR3 protein: CASRPSGGDEQYF. The CDR3 coding sequence is TGTGCCAGCAGGCCCTCGGGGGGTGACGAGCAGTACTTC.

This chain links TRBV7-9 with TRBJ1-4; D unclear. V lost 5 bases, J lost 2 bases, and 6 bases lay in between. In germline, CDR1 is SEHNR, CDR2 FQNEAQ (reference sequence). CDR3 size: 13 residues. The CDR3 nucleotides are TGTGCCAGCAGCCTATCCACTAATGAAAAACTGTTTTTT. It specifies CASSLSTNEKLFF.

This clone has only a few counts. The V gene is TRBV5-4, the J gene TRBJ1-1, with TRBD1 identical over 9 bases. The CDR3 has 14 amino acids. In germline, CDR1 is SGHNT, CDR2 YYREEE (reference sequence). The ends lost 4 bases at V and 5 bases at J; junction bases unmatched: 6. In nucleotides, the CDR3 is TGTGCCAGCAGCGCGGGACAGGGTCTGACTGAAGCTTTCTTT. Its protein product is CASSAGQGLTEAFF.